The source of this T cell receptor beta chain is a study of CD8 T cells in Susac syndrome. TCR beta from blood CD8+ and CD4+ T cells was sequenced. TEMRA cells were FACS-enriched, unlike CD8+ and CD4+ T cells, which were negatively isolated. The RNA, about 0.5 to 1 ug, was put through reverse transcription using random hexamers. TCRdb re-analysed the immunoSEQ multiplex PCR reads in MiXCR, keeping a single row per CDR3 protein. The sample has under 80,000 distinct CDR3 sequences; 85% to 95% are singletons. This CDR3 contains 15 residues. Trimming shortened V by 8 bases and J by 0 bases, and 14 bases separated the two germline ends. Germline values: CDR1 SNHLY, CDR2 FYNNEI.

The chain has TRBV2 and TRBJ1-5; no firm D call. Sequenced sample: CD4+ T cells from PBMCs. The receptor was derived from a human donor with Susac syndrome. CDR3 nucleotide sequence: TGTGCCAGCTCTGGCGGCACATCTAGCAATCAGCCCCAGCATTTT. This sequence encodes CASSGGTSSNQPQHF.